One and the same sample provided the 25 T cell receptor beta chains below, sequenced in a study of CD8+ T cells in alopecia areata. The sequencing template was cDNA reverse transcribed from extracted RNA. The method was immunoSEQ multiplex PCR; TCRdb's version includes in-frame clones alone and lacks a portion of them. The data show some 200,000 clones, around 60% seen once. The source material was CD4+ T cells sorted from blood, sampled at week 0. The source of these receptors is a human donor with alopecia areata.

The V gene is TRBV6-1, the J gene TRBJ1-1; D gene unclear. The ends were cut back, 1 base at V and 5 bases at J, with 8 bases in the middle. The CDR3 sequence is 13 residues long. The germline V gene has CDR1 MNHNS and CDR2 SASEGT. The CDR3 loop reads CASSEVQYTEAFF. The CDR3 DNA is TGTGCCAGCAGTGAAGTACAGTATACTGAAGCTTTCTTT.

This clone appeared a few times. The chain joins TRBV9 to TRBJ1-6; D is uncertain. V lost 4 bases and J 7 bases, leaving 18 bases between the germline ends. The CDR3 length is 16 residues. Germline V gene data show CDR1 as SGDLS and CDR2 as YYNGEE. The CDR3 bases are TGTGCCAGCAGCCCCCGGGGATCGACGATCAATTCACCCCTCCACTTT. It is translated as CASSPRGSTINSPLHF.

The CDR3 DNA is TGTGCCAGCAGTTACGAAGGCCCCTATGGCTACACCTTC. Amino acid sequence: CASSYEGPYGYTF. The chain uses TRBV6-5 and TRBJ1-2; D gene ambiguous. Trimming shortened V by 2 bases and J by 4 bases, and 8 bases separated the two germline ends. The CDR3 totals 13 residues. Germline CDR1 is MNHEY and CDR2 is SVGAGI.

This clone appeared a single time. This chain joins TRBV6-5 and TRBJ1-6; TRBD1 might be the D (6 bases). The germline gives CDR1 MNHEY, CDR2 SVGAGI. Trimming removed 7 bases at V and 6 bases at J, with 16 bases between. The CDR3 consists of 15 residues. The CDR3 sequence: CASTIHQGPNSPLHF. The CDR3 nucleotides read TGTGCCAGCACCATACACCAGGGGCCTAATTCACCCCTCCACTTT.

The sample holds a few counts of this clone. The chain carries TRBV5-1 and TRBJ2-5, with a possible D match to TRBD2 (6 bases). This CDR3 region has 13 residues. CDR1 and CDR2 from the germline V gene are SGHRS and YFSETQ. Trimming pared 0 bases from V and 4 bases from J, leaving 7 bases between. The CDR3, as DNA: TGCGCCAGCAGCTTGGTCGGGAGAGAGACCCAGTACTTC. It yields the protein CASSLVGRETQYF.

This clone has only a few counts. The chain uses TRBV29-1 and TRBJ2-1; 11 positions match TRBD1. V lost 5 bases, J lost 2 bases, and 5 bases stayed unmatched. This CDR3 is 15 amino acids long. Germline CDR1 and CDR2: SQVTM and ANQGSEA. This CDR3 is CSVSGQGATYNEQFF. The CDR3 DNA reads as TGCAGCGTTTCAGGACAGGGGGCCACCTACAATGAGCAGTTCTTC.

V usage is TRBV30 and J usage is TRBJ1-4, with a weak D call TRBD1 (6 bases). V gave up 0 bases and J gave up 5 bases, with 19 bases separating them. CDR3 size: 17 residues. Germline V gives CDR1 GTSNPN, CDR2 SVGIG (reference sequence). The CDR3 spells CAWSVPGVSGINEKLFF. CDR3 nucleotides: TGTGCCTGGAGTGTACCAGGGGTATCAGGGATAAATGAAAAACTGTTTTTT.

The genes are TRBV7-9 and TRBJ2-7; the D gene is possibly TRBD1 (5 bases). Germline V gene lookup returns CDR1 SEHNR and CDR2 FQNEAQ (reference sequence). The CDR3 is 16 amino acids. Between the trimmed V and J ends, which lost 3 bases and 3 bases, there was a span of 18 bases. For the CDR3, the DNA is TGTGCCAGCAGCTTTAGTCAGACAGTGAGTGTCTACGAGCAGTACTTC. This gives the protein CASSFSQTVSVYEQYF.

The gene calls are TRBV4-2 and TRBJ1-5; tentative D call: TRBD1 (6 bases). CDR1 is LGHNA and CDR2 is YNFKEQ in the germline V gene. The V gene lost 6 bases and the J gene lost 0 bases, with 15 bases spanning the gap. The CDR3 is made up of 16 amino acids. CDR3 sequence reads: CASSPSRDTSNQPQHF. In DNA form, the CDR3 reads TGTGCCAGCAGTCCCTCGAGGGACACTAGCAATCAGCCCCAGCATTTT.

The chain has TRBV30 and TRBJ1-2; no clear D. The CDR3 spans 14 residues. The germline CDR1 and CDR2 sequences are GTSNPN and SVGIG (reference sequence). Trimming cost V 4 bases and J 3 bases, with 15 bases left between them. In DNA, the CDR3 is TGTGCCTGGAACCGACTTCTTACAGACTATGGCTACACCTTC. This codes for CAWNRLLTDYGYTF.

CDR3 sequence reads: CAWSRGSAFF. The CDR3 coding sequence is TGTGCCTGGAGTCGGGGTTCGGCTTTCTTT. The chain uses TRBV30 and TRBJ1-1; D remains ambiguous. Germline lookup yields CDR1 GTSNPN and CDR2 SVGIG (reference sequence). V was trimmed by 2 bases and J by 11 bases, leaving 9 bases between them. This CDR3 has 10 amino acids.

The chain recombines TRBV29-1 with TRBJ1-1; D might be TRBD1 (6 bases). Germline CDR1 and CDR2: SQVTM and ANQGSEA. V was trimmed by 1 base and J by 6 bases, leaving 15 bases between them. This CDR3 is built from 14 residues. The CDR3 protein is CSVEGKQGGAEAFF. The DNA of the CDR3 is TGCAGCGTTGAAGGGAAACAGGGTGGCGCTGAAGCTTTCTTT. The variable domain in full, completed from reference TRBV29-1 and TRBJ1-1, reads SAVISQKPSRDICQRGTSLTIQCQVDSQVTMMFWYRQQPGQSLTLIATANQGSEATYESGFVIDKFPISRPNLTFSTLTVSNMSPEDSSIYLCSVEGKQGGAEAFFGQGTRLTVV.

The CDR3 DNA sequence: TGTGCCAGCAGTGCCCCCGGGACACCTAACTATGGCTACACCTTC. This codes for CASSAPGTPNYGYTF. This chain joins TRBV25-1 and TRBJ1-2; D is possibly TRBD1 (6 bases). Per germline, CDR1 MGHDK and CDR2 SYGVNS. The CDR3 has 15 residues. The ends were cut back, 4 bases at V and 0 bases at J, with 12 bases in the middle.

This clone appeared a single time. The chain carries TRBV6-5 and TRBJ1-2; D is unclear. Between the trimmed V and J ends, which lost 6 bases and 4 bases, there was a span of 12 bases. The CDR3 is 13 residues long. Per germline, CDR1 MNHEY and CDR2 SVGAGI. CDR3 in amino acids: CASRPHGSYGYTF. The CDR3, as DNA: TGTGCCAGCAGACCGCATGGAAGCTATGGCTACACCTTC.

The chain couples TRBV27 to TRBJ2-5, with unresolved D. This CDR3 spans 15 amino acids. Germline values: CDR1 MNHEY, CDR2 SMNVEV (reference sequence). V was trimmed by 6 bases and J by 1 base, leaving 15 bases between them. CDR3 residues: CASRRSSMTQETQYF. The CDR3 nucleotides read TGTGCCAGCAGAAGATCATCGATGACCCAAGAGACCCAGTACTTC.

This clone occurred a few times. The genes are TRBV29-1 and TRBJ2-7; 9 positions match TRBD1. CDR3 size: 12 residues. V shed 4 bases and J 7 bases; nucleotides not matched to a gene: 5. Germline V CDR1 and CDR2: SQVTM, ANQGSEA. CDR3 DNA: TGCAGCGTTGCACAGGGGGCGCAAGAGCAGTACTTC. Protein: CSVAQGAQEQYF.

J is TRBJ2-7 and V is TRBV5-7; tentative D call: TRBD2 (5 bases). TRBV5-7 has ORF status, its function being uncertain. Deletions cut 6 bases from V and 2 bases from J, with 12 bases between. CDR3 length equals 13 residues. Written as DNA, the CDR3 is TGTGCCAGCAAAGGAGGACCTGCCTACGAGCAGTACTTC. Translation: CASKGGPAYEQYF.

The V call is TRBV6-6, the J call TRBJ1-6, with TRBD1 matching 9 bases. This CDR3 is built from 15 residues. The V and J ends lost 5 bases and 7 bases, in that order; junction bases with no gene match: 6. Germline CDR1 and CDR2: MNHNY and SVGAGI (reference sequence). CDR3 bases: TGTGCCAGCAGTCTCCGGGACAGGGAAAATTCACCCCTCCACTTT. It codes for CASSLRDRENSPLHF.

This rearrangement joins TRBV6-6 to TRBJ1-5, with 7 bases that match TRBD1. This CDR3 contains 13 residues. Trimming took 5 bases from V and 4 from J; bases not matched to a gene: 2. Germline assignment: CDR1 MNHNY and CDR2 SVGAGI (reference sequence). CDR3 bases: TGTGCCAGCAGTAGGGACAGTAATCAGCCCCAGCATTTT. It encodes CASSRDSNQPQHF.

The chain combines TRBV11-2 with TRBJ1-6; weak D call: TRBD1 (5 bases). Between the trimmed V and J ends, which lost 0 bases and 5 bases, there was a span of 11 bases. This CDR3 is built from 16 residues. Germline loops: CDR1 SGHAT, CDR2 FQNNGV. The DNA for the CDR3 is TGTGCCAGCAGCTTAGAGGAGGGGCCTAATAATTCACCCCTCCACTTT. Protein: CASSLEEGPNNSPLHF.

The chain combines TRBV2 with TRBJ1-2; 10 positions match TRBD1. The CDR3 sequence is 15 residues long. Germline V gene data show CDR1 as SNHLY and CDR2 as FYNNEI. V was clipped by 5 bases and J by 8 bases; unmatched bases: 11. In DNA form, the CDR3 reads TGTGCCAGCAGTCCCGGGACAGGGGTTCGGCGCGGCTACACCTTC. Translation gives CASSPGTGVRRGYTF.

V and J are TRBV30 and TRBJ1-5; 11 bases map to TRBD1. The CDR3 runs 19 residues. V was clipped by 2 bases and J by 2 bases; unmatched bases: 14. The V gene's germline CDR1 is GTSNPN and CDR2 SVGIG (reference sequence). The CDR3: CAWSSTRDRGNYGNQPQHF. The CDR3 region has the DNA TGTGCCTGGAGTTCGACCCGGGACAGGGGGAACTACGGCAATCAGCCCCAGCATTTT.

Here the CDR3 DNA reads TGTGCCAGCAGTTTTCGGACAGGCTCCTACGAGCAGTACTTC. Translated: CASSFRTGSYEQYF. The rearrangement joins TRBV25-1 to TRBJ2-7, with 7 bases matching TRBD1. Germline V gene sequence: CDR1 MGHDK, CDR2 SYGVNS. Unmatched junction bases numbered 4, after V lost 5 bases and J lost 0 bases. The CDR3 spans 14 residues.

This chain connects TRBV2 to TRBJ1-2; D call uncertain. Germline assignment: CDR1 SNHLY and CDR2 FYNNEI. CDR3 length: 14 residues. V gave up 8 bases and J gave up 5 bases, with 18 bases separating them. CDR3 loop: CASFVGGSSYGYTF. The CDR3 nucleotides read TGTGCCAGCTTTGTCGGTGGCTCCTCGTATGGCTACACCTTC.

A word on this clone: Germline and junction disagree at one end, which may indicate a read error. The chain links TRBV2 to TRBJ2-5, with D possibly being TRBD2 (6 bases). Germline V gene lookup returns CDR1 SNHLY and CDR2 FYNNEI. The CDR3 contains 10 residues. The CDR3 sequence: CASRRDSTNF. The CDR3, as DNA: TGTGCCAGCAGGAGGGACTCCACAAACTTC.